These 21 T cell receptor beta chains were sequenced from one sample in a study of T cell responses to AZD1222 COVID-19 vaccine. Sequencing used immunoSEQ multiplex PCR; TCRdb keeps in-frame clones, though not all of them. The profile covers about 27,000 clones, with approximately 92% appearing a single time and about 8.8% taken by the ten largest. The source material was peripheral blood, sampled 28 days after the second AZD1222 dose. These receptors were obtained from an adult who received the AZD1222 COVID-19 vaccine.

The chain joins TRBV5-5 to TRBJ1-2; D is undetermined. The CDR3 has 14 residues. Germline loops: CDR1 SGHKS, CDR2 YYEKEE (reference sequence). With 1 base removed from V and 3 bases from J, the gap between germline ends came to 10 bases. CDR3 in amino acids: CASSLLPADYGYTF. DNA of the CDR3: TGTGCCAGCAGCTTGCTTCCGGCGGACTATGGCTACACCTTC.

This clone was seen once. The chain is built from TRBV4-2 and TRBJ2-1, with D perhaps matching TRBD2 (6 bases). This CDR3 spans 16 amino acids. V was cut by 1 base and J by 7 bases, with 17 bases left in between. Germline lookup yields CDR1 LGHNA and CDR2 YNFKEQ. CDR3 nucleotide sequence: TGTGCCAGCAGCCAAGCGAATAGCGGAGAGGGGAATGAGCAGTTCTTC. Translation: CASSQANSGEGNEQFF.

The J gene is TRBJ2-3, the V gene TRBV24-1; D may correspond to TRBD1 or TRBD2 (5 bases each). Trimming cost V 4 bases and J 3 bases, with 16 bases left between them. Germline CDR1 KGHDR, CDR2 SFDVKD. The CDR3 loop spans 16 amino acids. The CDR3: CATSDPGARGTDTQYF. The CDR3 nucleotides are TGTGCCACCAGTGACCCCGGGGCTCGGGGTACAGATACGCAGTATTTT.

V usage is TRBV19 and J usage is TRBJ1-2; a possible D gene is TRBD1 (5 bases). V was shortened by 6 bases and J by 8 bases, with 16 bases between the two germline ends. In germline, CDR1 is LNHDA, CDR2 SQIVND (reference sequence). The CDR3 consists of 13 residues. CDR3 region: CASSPVRGGGYTF. CDR3 coding DNA: TGTGCCAGTAGCCCCGTGAGGGGAGGGGGCTACACCTTC.

J is TRBJ1-4 and V is TRBV9, with TRBD1 identical over 10 bases. J gave up 7 bases and V 3 bases, and 3 bases lay outside the gene matches. Germline CDR1 reads SGDLS; CDR2 reads YYNGEE. The CDR3 is made up of 14 amino acids. The CDR3 bases are TGTGCCAGCAGCGGACAGGGGGCGGTTGAAAAACTGTTTTTT. Translated: CASSGQGAVEKLFF. The full variable domain, its missing parts supplied by reference TRBV9 and TRBJ1-4, is DSGVTQTPKHLITATGQRVTLRCSPRSGDLSVYWYQQSLDQGLQFLIQYYNGEERAKGNILERFSAQQFPDLHSELNLSSLELGDSALYFCASSGQGAVEKLFFGSGTQLSVL.

The chain links TRBV28 to TRBJ1-2, with a weak D call TRBD1 (5 bases). V lost 8 bases and J 3 bases, leaving 19 bases between the germline ends. In germline, CDR1 is MDHEN, CDR2 SYDVKM. This CDR3 spans 15 amino acids. CDR3 DNA sequence: TGTGCCAGCGCCCCTCCGGGGACCCTATACTATGGCTACACCTTC. This encodes CASAPPGTLYYGYTF.

The CDR3 region has the DNA TGTGCCTGGAGTGTTGGAGGGGCGGATCAGCCCCAGCATTTT. This codes for CAWSVGGADQPQHF. This chain links TRBV30 with TRBJ1-5; possibly TRBD1 for D (5 bases). The CDR3 spans 14 residues. Per the germline V gene, CDR1 is GTSNPN and CDR2 is SVGIG (reference sequence). V shed 0 bases and J shed 5 bases, with 11 bases lying between them.

V gene TRBV18 combines with J gene TRBJ1-4; the match to TRBD1 covers 8 bases. The V gene's germline CDR1 is KGHSH and CDR2 LQKENI. J lost 3 bases, V lost 5 bases, and 8 bases had no gene match. The CDR3 is 16 amino acids. CDR3 loop: CASSDRQGTANEKLFF. The CDR3 DNA is TGTGCCAGCTCAGACAGACAGGGGACCGCTAATGAAAAACTGTTTTTT.

The rearrangement uses TRBV9 and TRBJ2-7; the D gene could be TRBD1 or TRBD2 (5 bases each). CDR3 length equals 16 residues. Trimming took 0 bases from V and 5 from J, leaving 18 bases between them. CDR1 and CDR2 from the germline V gene are SGDLS and YYNGEE. The CDR3 loop is CASSVALGEPTHEQYF. The CDR3, as DNA: TGTGCCAGCAGCGTAGCCCTGGGGGAGCCTACGCACGAGCAGTACTTC.

J is TRBJ2-7 and V is TRBV30; D is possibly TRBD2 (6 bases). Trimming removed 2 bases from V and 1 base from J, with 15 bases in between. There are 15 residues in the CDR3. Germline values: CDR1 GTSNPN, CDR2 SVGIG (reference sequence). The CDR3 spells CAWSPSLASSYEQYF. The CDR3 region has the DNA TGTGCCTGGAGTCCGAGTCTAGCGAGTTCCTACGAGCAGTACTTC.

V gene TRBV7-8 combines with J gene TRBJ1-4; weak D call: TRBD1 (5 bases). The CDR3 spans 14 residues. Trimming pared 0 bases from V and 3 bases from J, leaving 5 bases between. CDR1 and CDR2 from the germline V gene are SGHVS and FQNEAQ. This CDR3 is CASSLAGANEKLFF. In DNA form, the CDR3 reads TGTGCCAGCAGCTTAGCAGGGGCTAATGAAAAACTGTTTTTT.

CDR3 in DNA: TGTGCCAGCAGCTTACTTGGGCTGAACACTGAAGCTTTCTTT. Translated: CASSLLGLNTEAFF. The chain links TRBV7-9 to TRBJ1-1, with unresolved D. V dropped 2 bases and J dropped 0 bases, with 7 bases sitting between them. The CDR3 covers 14 residues. The germline CDR1 and CDR2 sequences are SEHNR and FQNEAQ (reference sequence). The full variable domain, its missing parts supplied by reference TRBV7-9 and TRBJ1-1, is DTGVSQNPRHKITKRGQNVTFRCDPISEHNRLYWYRQTLGQGPEFLTYFQNEAQLEKSRLLSDRFSAERPKGSFSTLEIQRTEQGDSAMYLCASSLLGLNTEAFFGQGTRLTVV.

This chain connects TRBV6-4 to TRBJ1-1; TRBD1 matches at 8 bases. Germline values: CDR1 MRHNA, CDR2 SNTAGT. The V segment lost 6 bases and the J segment 6 bases; nucleotides outside the gene matches: 6. The CDR3 loop spans 13 amino acids. The CDR3 sequence is CASRGQGTSEAFF. In DNA, the CDR3 is TGTGCCAGCAGAGGACAGGGCACGTCTGAAGCTTTCTTT.

The chain joins TRBV4-1 to TRBJ1-6; no definite D call. Germline V gives CDR1 MGHRA, CDR2 YSYEKL. This CDR3 is 16 amino acids long. Deletions cut 1 base from V and 4 bases from J, with 11 bases between. In DNA form, the CDR3 reads TGCGCCAGCAGCCAAGTGCTTCGGGGTTATAATTCACCCCTCCACTTT. As protein: CASSQVLRGYNSPLHF.

This chain uses TRBV9 with TRBJ1-1; weak D call: TRBD1 (6 bases). The length of the CDR3 is 14 residues. Germline V gives CDR1 SGDLS, CDR2 YYNGEE. The germline V and J ends were trimmed by 2 bases and 3 bases, with 11 bases remaining between them. The CDR3 DNA reads TGTGCCAGCAGCGTCTTTTCAGGGGACACTGAAGCTTTCTTT. It yields the protein CASSVFSGDTEAFF.

This sequence joins TRBV11-3 and TRBJ2-1; TRBD1 matches 9 bases. The V and J ends lost 5 bases and 10 bases, in that order; junction bases with no gene match: 6. This CDR3 is 13 amino acids long. Germline CDR1 reads SGHNT; CDR2 reads YENEEA. CDR3 region: CASSRTGGWEQFF. The CDR3 nucleotides are TGTGCCAGCAGCCGCACAGGGGGCTGGGAGCAGTTCTTC. Looking up the rest from reference TRBV11-3 and TRBJ2-1 gives the full variable domain: EAGVVQSPRYKIIEKKQPVAFWCNPISGHNTLYWYLQNLGQGPELLIRYENEEAVDDSQLPKDRFSAERLKGVDSTLKIQPAELGDSAVYLCASSRTGGWEQFFGPGTRLTVL.

This chain links TRBV27 with TRBJ2-1; D unresolved. CDR3 size: 16 residues. The germline gives CDR1 MNHEY, CDR2 SMNVEV (reference sequence). With 1 base removed from V and 3 bases from J, the gap between germline ends came to 13 bases. CDR3 loop: CASSLFPENVYNEQFF. The CDR3 DNA reads as TGTGCCAGCAGTTTATTCCCAGAAAATGTCTACAATGAGCAGTTCTTC.

The chain links TRBV11-2 to TRBJ1-1; D is unclear. This CDR3 region has 14 residues. Trimming stripped 4 bases from V and 3 bases from J, with 12 bases between. Germline loops: CDR1 SGHAT, CDR2 FQNNGV. CDR3 residues: CASSSGPGDTEAFF. As DNA, the CDR3 is TGTGCCAGCAGCTCCGGGCCTGGGGACACTGAAGCTTTCTTT.

The chain combines TRBV15 with TRBJ2-2, with unresolved D. Germline assignment: CDR1 LNHNV and CDR2 YYDKDF (reference sequence). The CDR3 covers 16 residues. V dropped 0 bases and J dropped 0 bases, with 8 bases sitting between them. The CDR3 is CATSREPASNTGELFF. As DNA, the CDR3 is TGTGCCACCAGCAGAGAACCGGCTTCGAACACCGGGGAGCTGTTTTTT.

The genes are TRBV12-3 or TRBV12-4 and TRBJ1-1; D gene ambiguous. V was cut by 6 bases and J by 5 bases, with 13 bases left in between. This CDR3 region has 13 residues. This CDR3 is CASSPNPGTEAFF. The CDR3 region has the DNA TGTGCCAGCAGCCCCAACCCGGGGACTGAAGCTTTCTTT.

This chain links TRBV13 with TRBJ2-2; the match to TRBD2 covers 15 bases. V dropped 5 bases and J dropped 7; count of bases not matched to a gene: 11. Per the germline V gene, CDR1 is PRHDT and CDR2 is FYEKMQ (reference sequence). The CDR3 consists of 18 residues. The CDR3 reads CASSQTGTSGRYGGELFF. The DNA of the CDR3 is TGTGCCAGCAGCCAGACCGGGACTAGCGGGAGGTACGGCGGGGAGCTGTTTTTT.